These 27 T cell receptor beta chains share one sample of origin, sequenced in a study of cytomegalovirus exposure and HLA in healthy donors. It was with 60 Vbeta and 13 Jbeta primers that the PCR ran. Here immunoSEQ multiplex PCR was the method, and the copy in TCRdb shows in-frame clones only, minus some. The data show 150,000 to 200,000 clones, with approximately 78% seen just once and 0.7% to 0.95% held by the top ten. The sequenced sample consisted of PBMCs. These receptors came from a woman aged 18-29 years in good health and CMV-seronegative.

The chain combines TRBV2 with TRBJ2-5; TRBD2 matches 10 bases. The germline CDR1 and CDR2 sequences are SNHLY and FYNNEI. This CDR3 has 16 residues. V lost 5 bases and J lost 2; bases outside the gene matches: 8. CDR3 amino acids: CASSSGGAGRQETQYF. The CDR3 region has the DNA TGTGCCAGCAGTAGCGGGGGGGCCGGGAGGCAAGAGACCCAGTACTTC. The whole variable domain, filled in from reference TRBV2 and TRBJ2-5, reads EPEVTQTPSHQVTQMGQEVILRCVPISNHLYFYWYRQILGQKVEFLVSFYNNEISEKSEIFDDQFSVERPDGSNFTLKIRSTKLEDSAMYFCASSSGGAGRQETQYFGPGTRLLVL.

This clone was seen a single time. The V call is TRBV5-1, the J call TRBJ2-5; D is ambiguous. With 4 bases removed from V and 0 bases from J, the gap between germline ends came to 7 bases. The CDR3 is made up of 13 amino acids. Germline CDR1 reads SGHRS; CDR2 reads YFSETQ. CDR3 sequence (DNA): TGCGCCAGCAGCACCGAGTACCAAGAGACCCAGTACTTC. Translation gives CASSTEYQETQYF.

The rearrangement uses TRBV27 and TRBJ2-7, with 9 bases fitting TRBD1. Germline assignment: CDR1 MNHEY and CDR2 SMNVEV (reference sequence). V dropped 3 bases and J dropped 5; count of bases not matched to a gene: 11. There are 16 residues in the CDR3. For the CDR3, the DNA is TGTGCCAGCAGTTTTTCAGTTGGGACAGGGACCCACGAGCAGTACTTC. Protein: CASSFSVGTGTHEQYF.

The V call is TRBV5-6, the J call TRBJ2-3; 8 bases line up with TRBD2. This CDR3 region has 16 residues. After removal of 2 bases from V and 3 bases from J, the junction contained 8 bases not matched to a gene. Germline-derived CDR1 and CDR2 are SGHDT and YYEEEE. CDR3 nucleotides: TGTGCCAGCAGCTTTGGCATCGGGGGGGCAACAGATACGCAGTATTTT. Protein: CASSFGIGGATDTQYF.

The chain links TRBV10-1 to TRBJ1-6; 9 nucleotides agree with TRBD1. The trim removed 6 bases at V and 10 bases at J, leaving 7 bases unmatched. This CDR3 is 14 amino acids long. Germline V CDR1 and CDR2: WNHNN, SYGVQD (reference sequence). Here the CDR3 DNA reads TGCGCCAGCAGCGCCGGGACAGGGCCATCACCCCTCCACTTT. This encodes CASSAGTGPSPLHF.

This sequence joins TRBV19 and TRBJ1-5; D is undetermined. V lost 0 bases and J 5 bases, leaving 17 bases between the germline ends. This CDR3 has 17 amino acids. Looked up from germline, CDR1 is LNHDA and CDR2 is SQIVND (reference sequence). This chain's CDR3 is CASSIDLGVGRDQPQHF. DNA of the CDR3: TGTGCCAGTAGTATAGATCTCGGGGTGGGGAGGGATCAGCCCCAGCATTTT.

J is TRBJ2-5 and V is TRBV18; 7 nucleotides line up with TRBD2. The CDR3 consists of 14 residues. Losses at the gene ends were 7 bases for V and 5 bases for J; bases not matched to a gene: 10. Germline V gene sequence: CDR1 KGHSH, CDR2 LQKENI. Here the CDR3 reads CASWYGGSSETQYF. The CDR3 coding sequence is TGTGCCAGCTGGTACGGCGGGAGCTCGGAGACCCAGTACTTC.

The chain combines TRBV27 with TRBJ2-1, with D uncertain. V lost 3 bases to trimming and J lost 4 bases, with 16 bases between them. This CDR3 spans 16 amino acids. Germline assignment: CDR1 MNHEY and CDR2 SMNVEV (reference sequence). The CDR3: CASSFSVNSRYNEQFF. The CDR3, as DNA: TGTGCCAGCAGTTTTTCGGTTAATTCCAGGTACAATGAGCAGTTCTTC.

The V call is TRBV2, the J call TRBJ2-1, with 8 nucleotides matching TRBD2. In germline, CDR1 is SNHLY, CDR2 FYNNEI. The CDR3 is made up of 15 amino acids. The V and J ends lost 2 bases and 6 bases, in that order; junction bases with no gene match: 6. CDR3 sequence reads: CASSESGGPGNEQFF. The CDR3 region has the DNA TGTGCCAGCAGTGAATCGGGGGGGCCAGGCAATGAGCAGTTCTTC. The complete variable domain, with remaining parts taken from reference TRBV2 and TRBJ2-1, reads EPEVTQTPSHQVTQMGQEVILRCVPISNHLYFYWYRQILGQKVEFLVSFYNNEISEKSEIFDDQFSVERPDGSNFTLKIRSTKLEDSAMYFCASSESGGPGNEQFFGPGTRLTVL.

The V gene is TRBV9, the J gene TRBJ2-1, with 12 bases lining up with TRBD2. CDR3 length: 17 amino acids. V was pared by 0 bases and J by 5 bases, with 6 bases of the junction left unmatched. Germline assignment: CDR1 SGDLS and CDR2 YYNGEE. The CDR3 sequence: CASSVGLAGAGHNEQFF. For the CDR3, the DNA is TGTGCCAGCAGCGTAGGACTAGCGGGAGCAGGGCACAATGAGCAGTTCTTC. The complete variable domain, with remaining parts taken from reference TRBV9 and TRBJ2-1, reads DSGVTQTPKHLITATGQRVTLRCSPRSGDLSVYWYQQSLDQGLQFLIQYYNGEERAKGNILERFSAQQFPDLHSELNLSSLELGDSALYFCASSVGLAGAGHNEQFFGPGTRLTVL.

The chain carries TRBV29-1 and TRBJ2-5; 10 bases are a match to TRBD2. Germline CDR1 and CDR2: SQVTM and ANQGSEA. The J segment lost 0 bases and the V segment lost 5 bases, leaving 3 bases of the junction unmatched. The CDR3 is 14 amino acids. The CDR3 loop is CSVTSGADQETQYF. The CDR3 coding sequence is TGCAGCGTTACTAGCGGGGCCGACCAAGAGACCCAGTACTTC.

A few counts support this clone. CDR3 sequence: CASSFRTEPREQYF. The CDR3 DNA is TGTGCCAGCAGCTTCCGGACTGAGCCAAGGGAGCAGTACTTC. V is TRBV7-9 and J is TRBJ2-7, with D possibly being TRBD2 (5 bases). This CDR3 region has 14 residues. The ends were cut back, 3 bases at V and 7 bases at J, with 16 bases in the middle. The germline V gene has CDR1 SEHNR and CDR2 FQNEAQ (reference sequence).

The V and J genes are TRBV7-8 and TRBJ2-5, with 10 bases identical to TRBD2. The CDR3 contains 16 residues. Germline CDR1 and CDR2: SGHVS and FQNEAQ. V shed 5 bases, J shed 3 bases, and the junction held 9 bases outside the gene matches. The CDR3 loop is CASSPGVAGGEETQYF. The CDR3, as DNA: TGTGCCAGCAGCCCGGGGGTAGCGGGAGGAGAAGAGACCCAGTACTTC.

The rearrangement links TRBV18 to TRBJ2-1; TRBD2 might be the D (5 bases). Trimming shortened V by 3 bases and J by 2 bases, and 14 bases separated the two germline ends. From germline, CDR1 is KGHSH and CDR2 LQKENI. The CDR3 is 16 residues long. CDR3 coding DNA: TGTGCCAGCTCACCGCTCGGTCCCGGGGCCTACAATGAGCAGTTCTTC. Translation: CASSPLGPGAYNEQFF.

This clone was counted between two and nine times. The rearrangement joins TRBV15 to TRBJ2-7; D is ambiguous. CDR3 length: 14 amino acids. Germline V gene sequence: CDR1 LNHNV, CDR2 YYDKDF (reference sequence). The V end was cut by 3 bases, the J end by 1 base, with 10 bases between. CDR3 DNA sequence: TGTGCCACCAGCAGTCTGATGCAGTCCTACGAGCAGTACTTC. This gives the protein CATSSLMQSYEQYF.

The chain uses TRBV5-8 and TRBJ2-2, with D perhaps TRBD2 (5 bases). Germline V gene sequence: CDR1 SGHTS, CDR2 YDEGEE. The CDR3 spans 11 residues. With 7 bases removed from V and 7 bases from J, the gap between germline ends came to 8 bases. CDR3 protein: CASGRVGELFF. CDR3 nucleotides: TGTGCCAGCGGGAGAGTCGGGGAGCTGTTTTTT.

CDR3 amino acids: CASSIDPGNYGYTF. The CDR3 DNA follows: TGTGCCAGTAGTATAGATCCGGGGAACTATGGCTACACCTTC. The rearrangement joins TRBV19 to TRBJ1-2; D unclear. In germline, CDR1 is LNHDA, CDR2 SQIVND (reference sequence). Trimming stripped 0 bases from V and 2 bases from J, with 7 bases between. The CDR3 extends over 14 amino acids.

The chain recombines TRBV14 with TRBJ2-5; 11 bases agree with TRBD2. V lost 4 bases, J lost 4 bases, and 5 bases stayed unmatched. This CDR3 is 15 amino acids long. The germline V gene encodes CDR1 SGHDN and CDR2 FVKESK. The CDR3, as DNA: TGTGCCAGCAGCCCCCACGGACTAGCGGGAGAGACCCAGTACTTC. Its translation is CASSPHGLAGETQYF.

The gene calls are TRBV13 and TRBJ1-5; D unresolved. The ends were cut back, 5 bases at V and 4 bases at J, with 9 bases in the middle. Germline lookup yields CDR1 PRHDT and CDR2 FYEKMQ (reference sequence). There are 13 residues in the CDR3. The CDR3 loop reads CASSPRRNQPQHF. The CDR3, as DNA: TGTGCCAGCAGCCCTCGGAGGAATCAGCCCCAGCATTTT.

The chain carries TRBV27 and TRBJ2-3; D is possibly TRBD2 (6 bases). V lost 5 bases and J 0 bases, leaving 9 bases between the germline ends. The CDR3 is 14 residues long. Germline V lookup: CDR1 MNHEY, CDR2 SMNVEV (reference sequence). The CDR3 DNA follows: TGTGCCAGCAGTCGGGACTTGAGCACAGATACGCAGTATTTT. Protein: CASSRDLSTDTQYF.

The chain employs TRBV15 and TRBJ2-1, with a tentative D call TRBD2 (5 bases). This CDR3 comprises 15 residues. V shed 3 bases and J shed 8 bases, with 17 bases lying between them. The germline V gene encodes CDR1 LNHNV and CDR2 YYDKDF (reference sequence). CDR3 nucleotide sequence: TGTGCCACCAGCAGTCAACCGGGAATTAGCGATGAGCAGTTCTTC. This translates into CATSSQPGISDEQFF.

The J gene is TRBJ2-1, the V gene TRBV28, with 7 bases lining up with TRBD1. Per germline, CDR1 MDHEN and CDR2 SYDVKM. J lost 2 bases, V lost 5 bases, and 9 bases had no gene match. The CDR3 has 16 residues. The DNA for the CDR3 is TGTGCCAGCAGTATCTCCGGGACAGCGACCTACAATGAGCAGTTCTTC. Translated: CASSISGTATYNEQFF. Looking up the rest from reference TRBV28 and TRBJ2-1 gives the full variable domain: DVKVTQSSRYLVKRTGEKVFLECVQDMDHENMFWYRQDPGLGLRLIYFSYDVKMKEKGDIPEGYSVSREKKERFSLILESASTNQTSMYLCASSISGTATYNEQFFGPGTRLTVL.

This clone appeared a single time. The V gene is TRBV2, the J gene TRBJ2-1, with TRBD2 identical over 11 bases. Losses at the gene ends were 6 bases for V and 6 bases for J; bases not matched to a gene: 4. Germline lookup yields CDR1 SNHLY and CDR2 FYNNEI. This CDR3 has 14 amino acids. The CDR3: CASRRLAGINEQFF. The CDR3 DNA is TGTGCCAGCAGGCGACTAGCGGGGATCAATGAGCAGTTCTTC.

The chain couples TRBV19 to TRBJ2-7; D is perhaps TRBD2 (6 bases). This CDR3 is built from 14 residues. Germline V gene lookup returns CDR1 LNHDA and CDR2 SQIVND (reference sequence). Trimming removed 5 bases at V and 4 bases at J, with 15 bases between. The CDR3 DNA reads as TGTGCCAGTAGTGCCACCTCGGGAGCGTACGAGCAGTACTTC. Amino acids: CASSATSGAYEQYF. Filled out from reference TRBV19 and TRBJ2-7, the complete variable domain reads DGGITQSPKYLFRKEGQNVTLSCEQNLNHDAMYWYRQDPGQGLRLIYYSQIVNDFQKGDIAEGYSVSREKKESFPLTVTSAQKNPTAFYLCASSATSGAYEQYFGPGTRLTVT.

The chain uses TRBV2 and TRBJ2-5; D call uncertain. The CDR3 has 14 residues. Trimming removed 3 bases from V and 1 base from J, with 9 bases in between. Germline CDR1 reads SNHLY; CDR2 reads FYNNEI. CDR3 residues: CASSESGFQETQYF. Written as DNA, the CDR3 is TGTGCCAGCAGTGAGTCGGGTTTCCAAGAGACCCAGTACTTC.

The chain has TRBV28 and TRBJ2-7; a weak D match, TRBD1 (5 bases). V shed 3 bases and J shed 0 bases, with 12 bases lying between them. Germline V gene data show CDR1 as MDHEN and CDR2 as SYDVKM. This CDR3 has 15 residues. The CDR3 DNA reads TGTGCCAGCAGTTTTATTACAGGAACCTCCTACGAGCAGTACTTC. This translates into CASSFITGTSYEQYF.

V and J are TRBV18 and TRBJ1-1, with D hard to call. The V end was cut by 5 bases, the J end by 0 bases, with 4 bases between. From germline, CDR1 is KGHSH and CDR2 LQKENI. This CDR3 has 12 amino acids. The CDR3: CASSLMNTEAFF. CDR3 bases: TGTGCCAGCTCATTAATGAACACTGAAGCTTTCTTT.